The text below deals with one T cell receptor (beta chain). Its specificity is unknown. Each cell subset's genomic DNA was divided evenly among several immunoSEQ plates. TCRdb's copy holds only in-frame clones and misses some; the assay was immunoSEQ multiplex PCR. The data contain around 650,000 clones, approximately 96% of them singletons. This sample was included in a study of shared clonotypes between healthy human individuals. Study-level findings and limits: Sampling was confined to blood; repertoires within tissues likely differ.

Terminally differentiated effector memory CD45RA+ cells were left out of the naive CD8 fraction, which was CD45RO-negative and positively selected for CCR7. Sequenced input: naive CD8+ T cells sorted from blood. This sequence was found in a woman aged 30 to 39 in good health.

In DNA, the CDR3 is TGCGCCAGCAGCTTCGGAAATGAGCAGTTCTTC. This codes for CASSFGNEQFF. The chain joins TRBV5-1 to TRBJ2-1; D gene unclear. The CDR3 runs 11 residues. The V and J ends lost 2 bases and 7 bases respectively, with 4 bases between them. Germline V gene sequence: CDR1 SGHRS, CDR2 YFSETQ.